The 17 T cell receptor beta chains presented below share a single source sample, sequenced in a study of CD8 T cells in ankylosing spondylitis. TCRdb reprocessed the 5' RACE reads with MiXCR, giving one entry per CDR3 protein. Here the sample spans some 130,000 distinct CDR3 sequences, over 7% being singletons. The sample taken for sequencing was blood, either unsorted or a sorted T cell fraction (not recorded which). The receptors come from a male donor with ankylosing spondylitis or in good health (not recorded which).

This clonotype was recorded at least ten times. CDR3 in amino acids: CASSFDLRSGTDTQYF. CDR3 coding DNA: TGTGCCAGCAGCTTTGATTTAAGGTCAGGCACAGATACGCAGTATTTT. V gene TRBV5-4 combines with J gene TRBJ2-3; D is undetermined. The CDR3 loop spans 16 amino acids. Germline-derived CDR1 and CDR2 are SGHNT and YYREEE (reference sequence). With 2 bases removed from V and 1 base from J, the gap between germline ends came to 14 bases.

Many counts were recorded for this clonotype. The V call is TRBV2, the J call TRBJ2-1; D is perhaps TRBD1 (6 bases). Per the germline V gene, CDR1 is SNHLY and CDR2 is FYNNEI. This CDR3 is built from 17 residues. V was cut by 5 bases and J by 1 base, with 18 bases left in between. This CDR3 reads CASSITGPPISYNEQFF. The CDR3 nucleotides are TGTGCCAGCAGTATAACAGGGCCGCCAATTTCCTACAATGAGCAGTTCTTC.

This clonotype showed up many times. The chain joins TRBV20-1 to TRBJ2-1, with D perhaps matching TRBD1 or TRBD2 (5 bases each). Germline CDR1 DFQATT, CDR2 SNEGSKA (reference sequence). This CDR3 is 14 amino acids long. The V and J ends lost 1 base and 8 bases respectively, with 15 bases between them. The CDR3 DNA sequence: TGCAGTGCTAGAGGGGGTTTGGGGGACCATGAGCAGTTCTTC. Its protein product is CSARGGLGDHEQFF.

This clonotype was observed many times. CDR3 bases: TGCGCCAGCAGCTTGACTAGTCGAGAGCAGTACTTC. The encoded protein is CASSLTSREQYF. The rearrangement joins TRBV5-1 to TRBJ2-7; D is possibly TRBD2 (5 bases). The CDR3 has 12 residues. CDR1 is SGHRS and CDR2 is YFSETQ in the germline V gene. V was trimmed by 1 base and J by 7 bases, leaving 9 bases between them.

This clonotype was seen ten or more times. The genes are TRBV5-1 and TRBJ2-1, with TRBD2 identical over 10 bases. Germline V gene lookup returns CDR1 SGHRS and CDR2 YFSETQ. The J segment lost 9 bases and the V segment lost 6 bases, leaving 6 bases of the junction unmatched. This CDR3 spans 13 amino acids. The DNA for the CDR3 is TGCGCCAGCATCCCGACTAGCGGGCGTGAGCAGTTCTTC. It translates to CASIPTSGREQFF.

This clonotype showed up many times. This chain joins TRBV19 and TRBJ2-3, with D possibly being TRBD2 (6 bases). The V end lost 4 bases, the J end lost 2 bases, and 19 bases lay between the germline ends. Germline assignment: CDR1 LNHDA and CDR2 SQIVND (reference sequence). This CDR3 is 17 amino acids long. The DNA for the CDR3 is TGTGCCAGTAGTAGCGCTTGGCGGGGCTTACACACAGATACGCAGTATTTT. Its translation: CASSSAWRGLHTDTQYF. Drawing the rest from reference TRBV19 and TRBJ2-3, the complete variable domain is DGGITQSPKYLFRKEGQNVTLSCEQNLNHDAMYWYRQDPGQGLRLIYYSQIVNDFQKGDIAEGYSVSREKKESFPLTVTSAQKNPTAFYLCASSSAWRGLHTDTQYFGPGTRLTVL.

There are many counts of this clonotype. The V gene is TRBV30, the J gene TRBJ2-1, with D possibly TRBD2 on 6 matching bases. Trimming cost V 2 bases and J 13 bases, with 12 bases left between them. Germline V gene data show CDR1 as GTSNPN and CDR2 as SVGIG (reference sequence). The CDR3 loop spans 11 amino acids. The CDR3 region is CAWSRGTPQFF. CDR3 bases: TGTGCCTGGAGTCGCGGGACCCCTCAGTTCTTC.

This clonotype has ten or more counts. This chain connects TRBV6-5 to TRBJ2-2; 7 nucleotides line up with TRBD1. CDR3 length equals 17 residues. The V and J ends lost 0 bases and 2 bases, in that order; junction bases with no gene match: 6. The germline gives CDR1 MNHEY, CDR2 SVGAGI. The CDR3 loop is CASSYSVRGFNTGELFF. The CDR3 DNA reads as TGTGCCAGCAGTTACTCCGTCAGGGGGTTCAACACCGGGGAGCTGTTTTTT.

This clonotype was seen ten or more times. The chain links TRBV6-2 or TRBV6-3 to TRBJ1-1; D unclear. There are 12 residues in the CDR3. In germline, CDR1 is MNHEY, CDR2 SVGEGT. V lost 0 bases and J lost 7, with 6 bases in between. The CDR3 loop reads CASSYSKSEAFF. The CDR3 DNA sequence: TGTGCCAGCAGTTACTCGAAAAGTGAAGCTTTCTTT.

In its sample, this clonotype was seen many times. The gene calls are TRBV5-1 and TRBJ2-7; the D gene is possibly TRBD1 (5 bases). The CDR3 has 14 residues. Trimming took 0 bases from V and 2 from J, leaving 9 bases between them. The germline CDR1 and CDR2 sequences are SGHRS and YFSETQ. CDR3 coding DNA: TGCGCCAGCAGCTTGGCGCAGGGAACCTACGAGCAGTACTTC. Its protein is CASSLAQGTYEQYF.

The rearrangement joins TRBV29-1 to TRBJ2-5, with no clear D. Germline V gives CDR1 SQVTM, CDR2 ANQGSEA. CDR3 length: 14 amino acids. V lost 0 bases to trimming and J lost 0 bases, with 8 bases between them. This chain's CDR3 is CSVEDWGHQETQYF. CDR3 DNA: TGCAGCGTTGAAGATTGGGGTCACCAAGAGACCCAGTACTTC.

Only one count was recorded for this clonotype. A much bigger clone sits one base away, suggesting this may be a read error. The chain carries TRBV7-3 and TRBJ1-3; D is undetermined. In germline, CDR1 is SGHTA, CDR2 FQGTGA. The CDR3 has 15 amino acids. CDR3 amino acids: CASTLTGGSGNTIYF. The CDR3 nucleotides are TGTGCCAGCACCTTAACGGGCGGCTCTGGAAACACCATATATTTT. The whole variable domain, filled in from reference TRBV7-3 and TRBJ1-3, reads GAGVSQTPSNKVTEKGKYVELRCDPISGHTALYWYRQSLGQGPEFLIYFQGTGAADDSGLPNDRFFAVRPEGSVSTLKIQRTERGDSAVYLCASTLTGGSGNTIYFGEGSWLTVV.

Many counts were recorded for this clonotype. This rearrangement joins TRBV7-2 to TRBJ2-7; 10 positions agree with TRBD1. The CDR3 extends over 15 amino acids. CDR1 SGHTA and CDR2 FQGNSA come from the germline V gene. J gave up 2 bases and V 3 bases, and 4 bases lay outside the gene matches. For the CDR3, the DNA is TGTGCCAGCAGCTTTGGGACAGGGGCCGCCTACGAGCAGTACTTC. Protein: CASSFGTGAAYEQYF.

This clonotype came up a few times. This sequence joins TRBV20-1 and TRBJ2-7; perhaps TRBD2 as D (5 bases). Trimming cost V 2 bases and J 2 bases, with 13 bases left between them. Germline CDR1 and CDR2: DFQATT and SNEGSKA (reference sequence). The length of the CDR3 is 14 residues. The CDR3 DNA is TGCAGTGCTAGATCAGCTAGGCGGGCCTACGAGCAGTACTTC. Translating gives CSARSARRAYEQYF.

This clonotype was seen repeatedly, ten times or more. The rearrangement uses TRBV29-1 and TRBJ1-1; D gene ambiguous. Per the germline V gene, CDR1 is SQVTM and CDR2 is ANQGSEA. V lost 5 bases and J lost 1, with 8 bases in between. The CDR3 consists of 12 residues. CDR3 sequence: CSVYPGNTEAFF. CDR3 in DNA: TGCAGCGTTTACCCAGGGAACACTGAAGCTTTCTTT. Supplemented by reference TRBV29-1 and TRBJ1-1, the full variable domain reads SAVISQKPSRDICQRGTSLTIQCQVDSQVTMMFWYRQQPGQSLTLIATANQGSEATYESGFVIDKFPISRPNLTFSTLTVSNMSPEDSSIYLCSVYPGNTEAFFGQGTRLTVV.

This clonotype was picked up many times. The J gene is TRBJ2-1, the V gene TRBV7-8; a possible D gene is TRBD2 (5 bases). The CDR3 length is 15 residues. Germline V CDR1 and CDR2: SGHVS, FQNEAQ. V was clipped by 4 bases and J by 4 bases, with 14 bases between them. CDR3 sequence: CASSYGLGLYNEQFF. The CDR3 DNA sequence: TGTGCCAGCAGCTATGGACTTGGACTTTACAATGAGCAGTTCTTC.

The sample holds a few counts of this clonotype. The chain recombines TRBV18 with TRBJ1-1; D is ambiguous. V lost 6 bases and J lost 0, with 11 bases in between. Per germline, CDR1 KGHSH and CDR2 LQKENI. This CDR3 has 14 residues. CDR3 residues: CASSAHLVNTEAFF. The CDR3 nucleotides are TGTGCCAGCTCTGCCCACCTCGTGAACACTGAAGCTTTCTTT.